This T cell receptor beta chain was identified in a study of shared clonotypes between healthy human individuals. V lost 1 base, J lost 4 bases, and 11 bases lay in between. Germline CDR1 is SGHVS and CDR2 is FQNEAQ. The CDR3 has 14 amino acids. Data came from immunoSEQ multiplex PCR; TCRdb stores just in-frame clones and leaves some out. The data hold 2 million to 2.5 million clones, with 85% to 95% observed a single time. This clone appeared once. The same CDR3 is also encoded by other DNA sequences in this sample. The chain joins TRBV7-8 to TRBJ2-7; D call uncertain. Sequencing was carried out using naive CD4+ T cells from PBMCs. The subset was: CD45RA+ positively selected. The source is a young man in good health. Some clones in this sample may be carry-over from other donors' samples. In DNA form, the CDR3 reads TGTGCCAGCAGCTTAGGTGGAGATCTATACGAGCAGTACTTC. Translation: CASSLGGDLYEQYF.